Included here is one TCR beta chain sequence, with context. Its antigen is currently not known. The sample holds no much larger clone one base away, and base qualities are not on file. These data are taken from a study of T cells in narcolepsy (dated by TCRdb to the late 2010s). As for the study more broadly: Patients with narcolepsy type 1 or type 2 (NT1, NT2) and healthy control donors were enrolled in the study. The study sought autoreactive T cells targeting hypocretin neuron self-antigens (hypocretin, TRIB2) in narcolepsy patients, using TCR Vbeta sequencing to track clonotypes in blood and CSF.

Study-wide findings and limitations: Plots that compared CSF and blood CD4+ T cell clonotypes from the same patient highlighted HCRT-specific and TRIB2-specific autoreactive clonotypes. No sequences matching autoreactive T cell clones were contained in some blood memory CD4+ repertoires from patients and controls. According to the report, autoreactive clonotypes were detected serially in the blood of the same patients and of different patients, but not in healthy controls. Patients and controls had comparable numbers of sequenced blood memory CD4+ clonotypes, averaging about 37,000 and 33,000, respectively.

Preparation of the library involved the immunoSEQ multiplex PCR assay. Imported from immuneACCESS, the table was reduced by TCRdb to in-frame sequences with V and J called. These copies leave out some clones; in studies compared against another copy, an unresolved V gene accounts for under half, and the cause of the remainder is not known. The sample data list tens of thousands of clones, and just over 60% of these were observed just once. The ten biggest clones cover 12% of the sample. Memory CD4+ T cells were sorted ex vivo from peripheral blood of narcolepsy patients and healthy controls for TCR Vbeta sequencing. Sequenced input: memory (CD45RA-) CD4+ T cells from blood. What this sample's cell subset or site label stands for: memory T cells sorted ex vivo from peripheral blood. The TCR sequence derives from a human donor in good health.

The sequenced DNA is TGTGCCAGCTCATCCGGGACTAGCGGGAGTGGCACAGATACGCAGTATTTT. Its protein reads: CASSSGTSGSGTDTQYF. The chain joins TRBV18 to TRBJ2-3; TRBD2 fits 14 bases in the junction. V lost 5 bases and J lost 1 base, and the count of bases not matched to a germline gene is 5. CDR1 and CDR2 (KGHSH, LQKENI) derive from the germline V gene. Its CDR3 holds 17 amino acids, cysteine through phenylalanine. Left in the record is the CDR3 DNA by itself, 51 bases read in frame from the first base.